This TCR beta chain was sequenced in a study of CD8+ T cells in alopecia areata. Across the whole study: Treatment ran 6 to 18 months, with 6 months of follow-up afterward.

In the case of this clone: Its cognate antigen is unknown.

General study findings and limits: Normal skin's resident alphabeta T cells are also sequenced in scalp samples. Clonality in lesional scalp, especially alopecia totalis/universalis, exceeded that of normal scalp.

RNA extraction was followed by reverse transcription into cDNA, which acted as the sequencing template. Sequencing used immunoSEQ multiplex PCR; TCRdb keeps in-frame clones, though not all of them. The sample carries about 76,000 clones, approximately 66% recorded once. Treatment noted: oral pan-JAK inhibitor, 5-10 mg twice daily. Lesional scalp punch biopsies and peripheral blood were collected from alopecia areata patients. This TCR came from a human donor with alopecia areata. The source was CD8+ T cells sorted from blood, collected at week 24, from a patient treated with tofacitinib.

The CDR3 is CASSLDLTMQYF. The CDR3 bases are TGTGCCAGCAGCTTAGACCTCACCATGCAGTATTTT. The chain uses TRBV7-3 and TRBJ2-3; unclear D gene. The CDR3 is 12 amino acids. From germline, CDR1 is SGHTA and CDR2 FQGTGA. V lost 2 bases, J lost 11 bases, and 11 bases lay in between.